The next 2 T cell receptor beta chains were all read from a single sample in a study of Graves' ophthalmopathy and Graves' hyperthyroidism. Beta-chain TCR CDR3 regions were amplified from RNA transcripts. HTBI primers primed a first-round RT-PCR, and a second-round multiplex PCR followed. TCRdb recomputed calls from the multiplex PCR reads with MiXCR, one row per CDR3 protein. Altogether about 700,000 distinct CDR3 sequences are present, 40% being singletons, with the ten largest covering 40% to 45%. Sequenced sample: peripheral blood. Every receptor here comes from an adult man with Graves' ophthalmopathy.

The chain joins TRBV20-1 to TRBJ2-2; a possible D gene is TRBD2 (5 bases). The CDR3 has 14 residues. Per germline, CDR1 DFQATT and CDR2 SNEGSKA (reference sequence). V lost 0 bases and J 6 bases, leaving 11 bases between the germline ends. DNA for the CDR3: TGCAGTGCTAGAGATCGGGCGGGCTCCGGGGAGCTGTTTTTT. It yields the protein CSARDRAGSGELFF.

The J gene is TRBJ1-1, the V gene TRBV25-1; D remains ambiguous. Trimming removed 9 bases at V and 4 bases at J, with 6 bases between. Germline V gives CDR1 MGHDK, CDR2 SYGVNS. This CDR3 has 10 residues. The CDR3 nucleotides are TGTGCCAGTGGATTCACTGAAGCTTTCTTT. Amino acids: CASGFTEAFF.